Below, one T cell receptor beta chain is given with its context. These data belong to a study of blood T cell repertoires in COVID-19. TCRdb's copy holds only in-frame clones and misses some; the assay was immunoSEQ multiplex PCR. The sample has roughly 300,000 clones, around 90% seen once. Per the germline V gene, CDR1 is LNHDA and CDR2 is SQIVND (reference sequence). V was clipped by 3 bases and J by 0 bases; unmatched bases: 6. The CDR3 loop spans 17 amino acids. Sequencing input: peripheral blood. This TCR was sampled from a young man with active or convalescent COVID-19. The rearrangement links TRBV19 to TRBJ1-5; 9 bases agree with TRBD1. CDR3 bases: TGTGCCAGTAGTATTTTACAGGGGGCCGGTAGCAATCAGCCCCAGCATTTT. Amino acids: CASSILQGAGSNQPQHF.